A selection of T cell receptor beta chains follows, all from one sample in a study of CD8+CD57+ T cells in acquired aplastic anemia. MiXCR, applied by TCRdb to the reads, yields one record per CDR3 protein. The sample lists about 470,000 distinct CDR3 sequences, more than 25% seen once, with around 0.82% in the top ten. Sequenced: sorted CD4+, CD8+, or CD8+CD57+ T cells (not recorded which) from PBMCs. Receptors originate from a human donor with aplastic anemia. Each CDR3 is given with its conserved first and last residue. Fields, in order: V gene, clone size, J gene, D gene, CDR3 protein, CDR3 DNA. The D gene is left open where the match is weak. Only part of the rows carry a size: once, few, many, or a class if the clone is expanded.

>TRBV19|many|TRBJ2-1|NA
CASSISNEQFF
TGTGCCAGTAGTATTAGCAATGAGCAGTTCTTC
>TRBV11-1|NA|TRBJ2-7|NA
CASSRELRGTYEQYF
TGTGCCAGCAGCCGAGAACTGCGGGGCACCTACGAGCAGTACTTC
>TRBV27|few|TRBJ1-1|NA
CASSQNGAEEAFF
TGTGCCAGCAGTCAAAACGGCGCCGAAGAAGCTTTCTTT
>TRBV5-1|NA|TRBJ2-7|TRBD2
CASSLVASGSPYEQYF
TGCGCCAGCAGCTTGGTTGCTAGCGGGAGTCCCTACGAGCAGTACTTC
>TRBV2|many|TRBJ2-7|TRBD1
CASRGQGYEQYF
TGTGCCAGCAGAGGACAGGGCTACGAGCAGTACTTC
>TRBV10-1|many|TRBJ1-2|NA
CASNLGSNGYTF
TGCGCCAGCAACTTGGGGAGTAATGGCTACACCTTC
>TRBV5-6|few|TRBJ1-2|NA
CASSITGLNYGYTF
TGTGCCAGCAGCATAACAGGCCTTAACTATGGCTACACCTTC
>TRBV19|many|TRBJ1-1|NA
CASSTPDRPNTEAFF
TGTGCCAGTAGTACCCCGGACAGACCGAACACTGAAGCTTTCTTT
>TRBV6-2/TRBV6-3|NA|TRBJ1-5|NA
CASSYGSCRGGDQPQHF
TGTGCCAGCAGTTACGGGAGTTGCCGGGGCGGGGATCAGCCCCAGCATTTT
>TRBV20-1|many|TRBJ2-7|TRBD2
CSARPGGPLEQYF
TGCAGTGCTAGACCGGGGGGGCCGCTAGAGCAGTACTTC
>TRBV2|NA|TRBJ1-2|NA
CANKGYGNTF
TGTGCCAACAAGGGGTACGGAAACACCTTC
>TRBV5-5|many|TRBJ1-2|TRBD1
CASRRTGGKYGYTF
TGTGCCAGCAGACGGACAGGGGGGAAATATGGCTACACCTTC
>TRBV7-9|few|TRBJ2-2|NA
CASRQGEDRELFF
TGTGCCAGCAGGCAGGGCGAGGACCGGGAGCTGTTTTTT
>TRBV19|many|TRBJ2-7|TRBD1
CASSRSDRGSYEQYF
TGTGCCAGTAGTAGGTCGGACAGGGGATCCTACGAGCAGTACTTC
>TRBV2|few|TRBJ2-7|TRBD1
CASSEDRGLYYEQYF
TGTGCCAGCAGTGAAGACAGGGGGCTGTACTACGAGCAGTACTTC
>TRBV5-1|NA|TRBJ2-3|NA
CASSFAGAGDTQYF
TGCGCCAGCAGCTTCGCGGGGGCTGGGGATACGCAGTATTTT
>TRBV29-1|NA|TRBJ2-1|NA
CSVDQISGKFYNEQFF
TGCAGCGTCGACCAGATTTCTGGAAAATTCTACAATGAGCAGTTCTTC
>TRBV27|NA|TRBJ2-7|TRBD1
CASGTGKTYEQYF
TGTGCCAGCGGGACAGGGAAAACCTACGAGCAGTACTTC
>TRBV14|few|TRBJ1-1|NA
CASSVIVNTEAFF
TGTGCCAGCAGCGTTATCGTGAACACTGAAGCTTTCTTT
>TRBV10-3|few|TRBJ1-2|NA
CASSPANYGYTF
TGTGCCAGCAGTCCCGCAAACTATGGCTACACCTTC
>TRBV4-1|NA|TRBJ2-5|NA
CASSLGTVETQYF
TGCGCCAGCAGCCTCGGGACTGTCGAGACCCAGTACTTC
>TRBV19|many|TRBJ1-5|NA
CASSMRGAGQPQHF
TGTGCCAGTAGTATGCGGGGGGCAGGACAGCCCCAGCATTTT